The 28 T cell receptor beta chains listed next were all sequenced from one sample in a study of CD8 T cells in Susac syndrome. RNA in amounts of about 0.5 to 1 ug was reverse transcribed with random hexamers. TCRdb reprocessed the immunoSEQ multiplex PCR reads via MiXCR and lists one record per CDR3 protein. The sample includes 100,000 to 150,000 distinct CDR3 sequences, about 95% of them seen just once. The material sequenced was CD4+ T cells from PBMCs. Every receptor here comes from a human donor in good health.

The rearrangement uses TRBV6-2 or TRBV6-3 and TRBJ1-5; TRBD1 matches at 7 bases. CDR1 is MNHEY, CDR2 SVGEGT, per germline. Germline trimming cut 5 bases from V and 10 bases from J; bases unmatched to any gene: 5. This CDR3 has 12 residues. In DNA form, the CDR3 reads TGTGCCAGCAGTCGACAGGGAGTACCCCAGCATTTT. It codes for CASSRQGVPQHF.

The J gene is TRBJ2-7, the V gene TRBV7-9; 12 positions agree with TRBD2. The CDR3 contains 14 residues. The germline CDR1 and CDR2 sequences are SEHNR and FQNEAQ (reference sequence). The V segment lost 5 bases and the J segment 4 bases; nucleotides outside the gene matches: 3. The CDR3 here is CASSTLAGGYEQYF. DNA of the CDR3: TGTGCCAGCAGCACCCTAGCGGGAGGGTACGAGCAGTACTTC. The whole variable domain, remainder taken from reference TRBV7-9 and TRBJ2-7, is DTGVSQNPRHKITKRGQNVTFRCDPISEHNRLYWYRQTLGQGPEFLTYFQNEAQLEKSRLLSDRFSAERPKGSFSTLEIQRTEQGDSAMYLCASSTLAGGYEQYFGPGTRLTVT.

The chain combines TRBV15 with TRBJ2-3; a possible D gene is TRBD2 (5 bases). Trimming took 4 bases from V and 4 from J, leaving 9 bases between them. Germline-derived CDR1 and CDR2 are LNHNV and YYDKDF (reference sequence). CDR3 length equals 13 residues. CDR3 protein: CATSIPGADTQYF. The DNA for the CDR3 is TGTGCCACCAGCATTCCCGGGGCAGATACGCAGTATTTT. Full variable domain (missing parts from reference TRBV15 and TRBJ2-3): DAMVIQNPRYQVTQFGKPVTLSCSQTLNHNVMYWYQQKSSQAPKLLFHYYDKDFNNEADTPDNFQSRRPNTSFCFLDIRSPGLGDTAMYLCATSIPGADTQYFGPGTRLTVL.

V is TRBV7-9 and J is TRBJ2-5; 10 nucleotides line up with TRBD1. CDR3 length: 14 amino acids. V trimming: 11 bases; J trimming: 4 bases; junction bases outside the gene matches: 10. The germline CDR1 and CDR2 sequences are SEHNR and FQNEAQ (reference sequence). CDR3 in DNA: TGTGCCGGCGGGGACAGGGGAAGGGGAGAGACCCAGTACTTC. Its protein is CAGGDRGRGETQYF.

V is TRBV19 and J is TRBJ1-5; D gene unclear. Trimming stripped 5 bases from V and 5 bases from J, with 10 bases between. The germline gives CDR1 LNHDA, CDR2 SQIVND (reference sequence). CDR3 length: 13 amino acids. The CDR3 nucleotides are TGTGCCAGTAGTCCCCAGGTTGATCAGCCCCAGCATTTT. It yields the protein CASSPQVDQPQHF.

The chain combines TRBV3-1 with TRBJ1-1; 8 nucleotides agree with TRBD1. CDR3 length: 14 residues. CDR1 is LGHDT and CDR2 is YNNKEL in the germline V gene (reference sequence). V shed 2 bases and J 7 bases; nucleotides not matched to a gene: 6. CDR3 sequence: CASSQNRGVSEAFF. The CDR3 DNA follows: TGTGCCAGCAGCCAAAACAGGGGGGTGAGTGAAGCTTTCTTT.

This clonotype appeared once. The J gene is TRBJ1-4, the V gene TRBV20-1, with no clear D. Germline V gene lookup returns CDR1 DFQATT and CDR2 SNEGSKA (reference sequence). The CDR3 length is 15 residues. V was trimmed by 0 bases and J by 8 bases, leaving 16 bases between them. The CDR3 DNA reads as TGCAGTGCTAGAGATTCGGGTGGCGGCAGCGAAAAACTGTTTTTT. Protein: CSARDSGGGSEKLFF.

This rearrangement joins TRBV28 to TRBJ2-3; D not certain. Germline V gene lookup returns CDR1 MDHEN and CDR2 SYDVKM. V was pared by 3 bases and J by 2 bases, with 3 bases between. The CDR3 extends over 12 amino acids. CDR3 DNA: TGTGCCAGCAGTTTGGCCACAGATACGCAGTATTTT. Translation gives CASSLATDTQYF.

The V call is TRBV30, the J call TRBJ1-1; 7 positions match TRBD1. With 6 bases clipped from V and 4 bases from J, the junction kept 14 bases outside the gene matches. Germline assignment: CDR1 GTSNPN and CDR2 SVGIG (reference sequence). The CDR3 has 15 amino acids. CDR3 region: CACQHPLTGFTEAFF. The CDR3 coding sequence is TGTGCCTGTCAACACCCCCTGACAGGGTTCACTGAAGCTTTCTTT.

The chain is built from TRBV3-1 and TRBJ2-7, with 11 bases fitting TRBD2. CDR1 and CDR2 (germline): LGHDT, YNNKEL (reference sequence). The CDR3 runs 15 residues. V was pared by 0 bases and J by 6 bases, with 4 bases of the junction left unmatched. This chain's CDR3 is CASSQDVLAGGEQYF. The CDR3, as DNA: TGTGCCAGCAGCCAAGATGTTCTAGCGGGAGGCGAGCAGTACTTC.

The chain employs TRBV20-1 and TRBJ2-1, with TRBD2 identical over 10 bases. The CDR3 spans 13 residues. Germline CDR1 is DFQATT and CDR2 is SNEGSKA (reference sequence). The junction had 8 bases not matched to a gene; V was cut back by 6 bases and J by 9 bases. CDR3 nucleotide sequence: TGCAGTGCACCCAGCGGGAGGGCCCGTGAGCAGTTCTTC. Translation: CSAPSGRAREQFF.

The rearrangement uses TRBV18 and TRBJ2-1, with D possibly being TRBD2 (6 bases). Germline CDR1 and CDR2: KGHSH and LQKENI. With 1 base removed from V and 0 bases from J, the gap between germline ends came to 13 bases. The CDR3 consists of 17 residues. The CDR3 region has the DNA TGTGCCAGCTCACCACTCTACGGGGGAAGCTCCTACAATGAGCAGTTCTTC. This sequence encodes CASSPLYGGSSYNEQFF.

This chain joins TRBV7-2 and TRBJ1-1, with unresolved D. CDR3 length: 12 residues. The V and J ends lost 1 base and 7 bases respectively, with 7 bases between them. Germline CDR1 reads SGHTA; CDR2 reads FQGNSA. The CDR3 is CASSLEIGEAFF. The DNA for the CDR3 is TGTGCCAGCAGCTTAGAAATAGGTGAAGCTTTCTTT.

The rearrangement joins TRBV27 to TRBJ2-3; tentative D call: TRBD2 (6 bases). With 2 bases removed from V and 5 bases from J, the gap between germline ends came to 23 bases. There are 18 residues in the CDR3. CDR1 is MNHEY, CDR2 SMNVEV, per germline (reference sequence). CDR3 amino acids: CASSLTPSPTRLGDTQYF. As DNA, the CDR3 is TGTGCCAGCAGTTTAACCCCCTCCCCGACTAGGTTAGGAGATACGCAGTATTTT.

The chain uses TRBV9 and TRBJ2-3; TRBD2 matches 10 bases. The V gene's germline CDR1 is SGDLS and CDR2 YYNGEE. The CDR3 covers 16 residues. V lost 4 bases to trimming and J lost 5 bases; unmatched junction nucleotides: 10. CDR3 sequence: CASSSRPSGSRDTQYF. CDR3 DNA: TGTGCCAGCAGCTCACGTCCTAGCGGGAGTCGAGATACGCAGTATTTT.

The genes are TRBV6-6 and TRBJ2-1; 9 bases agree with TRBD2. The J segment lost 9 bases and the V segment lost 6 bases, leaving 9 bases of the junction unmatched. From germline, CDR1 is MNHNY and CDR2 SVGAGI (reference sequence). This CDR3 contains 14 residues. CDR3 residues: CASSFGGREVEQFF. CDR3 bases: TGTGCCAGCAGCTTTGGCGGGAGGGAGGTTGAGCAGTTCTTC.

The genes are TRBV4-2 and TRBJ2-2; TRBD2 matches at 7 bases. Looked up from germline, CDR1 is LGHNA and CDR2 is YNFKEQ. The CDR3 totals 19 residues. With V trimmed by 3 bases and J by 8 bases, 21 bases remained unmatched. The DNA of the CDR3 is TGTGCCAGCAGCCACGAACTTGGGAATATACTAGCGATGGCAGGGGAGCTGTTTTTT. It yields the protein CASSHELGNILAMAGELFF.

The rearrangement links TRBV6-6 to TRBJ2-2, with 7 bases matching TRBD1. V dropped 10 bases and J dropped 5; count of bases not matched to a gene: 10. The CDR3 extends over 14 amino acids. Per germline, CDR1 MNHNY and CDR2 SVGAGI (reference sequence). Here the CDR3 DNA reads TGTGCCACCGACCCCGTGACAGGGACCGGGGAGCTGTTTTTT. Its translation: CATDPVTGTGELFF.

In regard to this clonotype: The germline gene is not matched at one end of the junction; a read error may be the cause. The chain has TRBV11-2 and TRBJ2-2; 7 nucleotides align to TRBD2. Looked up from germline, CDR1 is SGHAT and CDR2 is FQNNGV. The CDR3 consists of 16 residues. The CDR3 is CASSLEPAGNAGELFF. The CDR3 bases are TGTGCCAGCAGCTTAGAGCCAGCGGGGAACGCCGGGGAGCTGTTTTTT.

This clonotype was seen only once. The chain combines TRBV6-6 with TRBJ2-2; tentatively, D is TRBD1 or TRBD2 (5 bases each). V lost 6 bases and J 4 bases, leaving 15 bases between the germline ends. The CDR3 is 15 residues long. Germline CDR1 MNHNY, CDR2 SVGAGI (reference sequence). In DNA, the CDR3 is TGTGCCAGCAGCGGGACCCTAGGACGCACCGGGGAGCTGTTTTTT. Its translation: CASSGTLGRTGELFF.

Only a few counts were recorded for this clonotype. The chain links TRBV2 to TRBJ1-1; D remains ambiguous. The CDR3 loop spans 11 amino acids. The germline V gene has CDR1 SNHLY and CDR2 FYNNEI. Between the trimmed V and J ends, which lost 6 bases and 1 base, there was a span of 3 bases. CDR3: CASRENTEAFF. Here the CDR3 DNA reads TGTGCCAGCAGGGAGAACACTGAAGCTTTCTTT.

The V call is TRBV24-1, the J call TRBJ2-2; unclear D gene. Germline values: CDR1 KGHDR, CDR2 SFDVKD. Trimming removed 3 bases from V and 0 bases from J, with 10 bases in between. CDR3 length equals 16 residues. The CDR3 DNA sequence: TGTGCCACCAGTGATGGTCTGGCCGCGAACACCGGGGAGCTGTTTTTT. Residues: CATSDGLAANTGELFF.

J is TRBJ2-2 and V is TRBV7-2, with 7 bases lining up with TRBD2. V shed 5 bases and J 4 bases; nucleotides not matched to a gene: 4. The CDR3 sequence is 14 residues long. Per germline, CDR1 SGHTA and CDR2 FQGNSA. This chain's CDR3 is CASSLGTTTGELFF. CDR3 bases: TGTGCCAGCAGCCTCGGGACTACCACCGGGGAGCTGTTTTTT.

The CDR3 DNA reads TGTGCCACCAGTGATCGAGGCTACGAGCAGTACTTC. Encoded protein: CATSDRGYEQYF. The chain joins TRBV24-1 to TRBJ2-7; no clear D gene. This CDR3 region has 12 residues. V lost 3 bases, J lost 3 bases, and 5 bases lay in between. Germline assignment: CDR1 KGHDR and CDR2 SFDVKD.

The V gene is TRBV7-9, the J gene TRBJ2-7; 9 nucleotides align to TRBD2. Germline trimming cut 4 bases from V and 5 bases from J; bases unmatched to any gene: 3. This CDR3 comprises 13 residues. Germline values: CDR1 SEHNR, CDR2 FQNEAQ (reference sequence). In nucleotides, the CDR3 is TGTGCCAGCAGCTCTAGCGGGATCGACGAGCAGTACTTC. This encodes CASSSSGIDEQYF.

This clonotype has only one observation. The CDR3, as DNA: TGTGCCAGCAGTAGAAGCGGACAGGATGCAACTAATGAAAAACTGTTTTTT. Its protein product is CASSRSGQDATNEKLFF. This chain uses TRBV28 with TRBJ1-4, with 7 bases aligning to TRBD1. CDR3 length: 17 amino acids. V shed 5 bases and J 0 bases; nucleotides not matched to a gene: 9. Germline CDR1 is MDHEN and CDR2 is SYDVKM.

The rearrangement joins TRBV12-3 or TRBV12-4 to TRBJ1-5; D gene uncertain. The CDR3 sequence is 15 residues long. V was shortened by 5 bases and J by 2 bases, with 13 bases between the two germline ends. The CDR3 coding sequence is TGTGCCAGCAGTATCGACGGACCCCGCAATCAGCCCCAGCATTTT. The encoded protein is CASSIDGPRNQPQHF.

The genes are TRBV30 and TRBJ2-1; D gene ambiguous. V was pared by 2 bases and J by 8 bases, with 7 bases between. From germline, CDR1 is GTSNPN and CDR2 SVGIG (reference sequence). The CDR3 contains 11 residues. This CDR3 is CAWSTRHEQFF. The CDR3 coding sequence is TGTGCCTGGAGTACCCGACATGAGCAGTTCTTC. Together with reference TRBV30 and TRBJ2-1, the CDR3 gives the full variable domain: SQTIHQWPATLVQPVGSPLSLECTVEGTSNPNLYWYRQAAGRGLQLLFYSVGIGQISSEVPQNLSASRPQDRQFILSSKKLLLSDSGFYLCAWSTRHEQFFGPGTRLTVL.